This is a list of T cell receptor beta chains from one sample in a study of shared clonotypes between healthy human individuals. Assay: immunoSEQ multiplex PCR; the TCRdb copy retains only in-frame clones and omits some. The sample lists over 2,000,000 clones, 93% occurring once. The sample was naive CD8+ T cells from PBMCs. The receptor set was obtained from a man between 18 and 35 years old in good health. Some clones in this sample may be carry-over from other donors' samples. Both conserved end residues are part of each CDR3. The order of the fields is J gene, clone size, D gene, V gene, CDR3 protein, CDR3 DNA. D genes are given only for firm matches. Size tells how often a clone was seen (once, few, many) or the class of an expanded clone, and some rows leave it out.

j_call: TRBJ2-6; clone_size: .; d_call: .; v_call: TRBV7-7; cdr3_aa: CARGANVLTF; cdr3_nt: TGTGCCAGGGGGGCCAACGTCCTGACTTTC
j_call: TRBJ2-1; clone_size: .; d_call: .; v_call: TRBV19; cdr3_aa: CASSNPRGQRESSYNEQFF; cdr3_nt: TGTGCCAGTAGCAACCCCCGGGGACAAAGGGAAAGCTCCTACAATGAGCAGTTCTTC
j_call: TRBJ2-3; clone_size: .; d_call: .; v_call: TRBV28; cdr3_aa: CASSPIRDTQYF; cdr3_nt: TGTGCCAGCAGTCCTATCCGGGATACGCAGTATTTT
j_call: TRBJ2-7; clone_size: .; d_call: .; v_call: TRBV7-2; cdr3_aa: CASRDISEVEQYF; cdr3_nt: TGTGCCAGCCGAGACATTAGCGAGGTAGAGCAGTACTTC
j_call: TRBJ2-1; clone_size: once; d_call: .; v_call: TRBV7-9; cdr3_aa: CASSLAGTHPYNEQFF; cdr3_nt: TGTGCCAGCAGCTTGGCCGGGACCCATCCCTACAATGAGCAGTTCTTC
j_call: TRBJ2-3; clone_size: .; d_call: .; v_call: TRBV7-6; cdr3_aa: CASSLDGSRITDTQYF; cdr3_nt: TGTGCCAGCAGCTTAGACGGATCAAGAATCACAGATACGCAGTATTTT
j_call: TRBJ2-1; clone_size: .; d_call: .; v_call: TRBV27; cdr3_aa: CATYSRGSYNEQFF; cdr3_nt: TGTGCCACCTACTCCAGGGGTTCCTACAATGAGCAGTTCTTC
j_call: TRBJ1-2; clone_size: .; d_call: .; v_call: TRBV14; cdr3_aa: CASSQVAGTGLGYTF; cdr3_nt: TGTGCCAGCAGCCAAGTGGCAGGCACGGGGCTTGGCTACACCTTC
j_call: TRBJ2-5; clone_size: .; d_call: TRBD2; v_call: TRBV28; cdr3_aa: CASSLDVLAGRQETQYF; cdr3_nt: TGTGCCAGCAGTTTGGACGTGCTAGCGGGAAGGCAAGAGACCCAGTACTTC
j_call: TRBJ2-1; clone_size: .; d_call: TRBD1; v_call: TRBV6-5; cdr3_aa: CASSSTRTGNEQFF; cdr3_nt: TGTGCCAGCAGTTCTACCCGGACAGGGAATGAGCAGTTCTTC
j_call: TRBJ2-7; clone_size: .; d_call: .; v_call: TRBV19; cdr3_aa: CASSLPGEGATYEQYF; cdr3_nt: TGTGCCAGTAGCCTCCCGGGAGAGGGGGCTACCTACGAGCAGTACTTC
j_call: TRBJ1-5; clone_size: .; d_call: .; v_call: TRBV5-8; cdr3_aa: CASSLATINNQPQHF; cdr3_nt: TGTGCCAGCAGCTTAGCTACGATCAACAATCAGCCCCAGCATTTT
j_call: TRBJ2-7; clone_size: .; d_call: .; v_call: TRBV5-6; cdr3_aa: CASRFPAGSEQYF; cdr3_nt: TGTGCCAGCAGATTCCCGGCAGGATCCGAGCAGTACTTC
j_call: TRBJ1-1; clone_size: .; d_call: .; v_call: TRBV27; cdr3_aa: CASSLALNTEAFF; cdr3_nt: TGTGCCAGCAGTTTAGCGTTGAACACTGAAGCTTTCTTT
j_call: TRBJ1-5; clone_size: .; d_call: .; v_call: TRBV10-2; cdr3_aa: CATWGTGGNQPQHF; cdr3_nt: TGCGCCACCTGGGGTACGGGGGGCAATCAGCCCCAGCATTTT
j_call: TRBJ2-2; clone_size: .; d_call: .; v_call: TRBV5-1; cdr3_aa: CASSLRQAAGENTGELFF; cdr3_nt: TGCGCCAGCAGCTTACGACAGGCAGCCGGAGAGAACACCGGGGAGCTGTTTTTT
j_call: TRBJ2-3; clone_size: .; d_call: .; v_call: TRBV11-2; cdr3_aa: CASSQPHTTDTQYF; cdr3_nt: TGTGCCAGCAGCCAACCACACACTACAGATACGCAGTATTTT
j_call: TRBJ2-1; clone_size: .; d_call: .; v_call: TRBV7-8; cdr3_aa: CASSLVRRNEQFF; cdr3_nt: TGTGCCAGCAGCTTAGTGCGCAGGAATGAGCAGTTCTTC
j_call: TRBJ2-7; clone_size: .; d_call: TRBD2; v_call: TRBV5-4; cdr3_aa: CASSSPSGREAYEQYF; cdr3_nt: TGTGCCAGCAGCTCCCCTAGCGGGAGGGAAGCCTACGAGCAGTACTTC
j_call: TRBJ2-1; clone_size: .; d_call: TRBD2; v_call: TRBV5-6; cdr3_aa: CASSPYLAGPYNEQFF; cdr3_nt: TGTGCCAGCAGCCCGTATCTAGCGGGACCTTACAATGAGCAGTTCTTC
j_call: TRBJ2-1; clone_size: .; d_call: TRBD2; v_call: TRBV11-1; cdr3_aa: CASSLDVSRDYLTYNEQFF; cdr3_nt: TGTGCCAGCAGCTTAGACGTCTCCCGGGACTACCTAACCTACAATGAGCAGTTCTTC
j_call: TRBJ2-1; clone_size: .; d_call: .; v_call: TRBV7-9; cdr3_aa: CASSLGTGEQFF; cdr3_nt: TGTGCCAGCAGCTTAGGGACGGGAGAGCAGTTCTTC
j_call: TRBJ2-5; clone_size: .; d_call: .; v_call: TRBV19; cdr3_aa: CASSSRDPRETQYF; cdr3_nt: TGTGCCAGTAGTTCTCGGGACCCGAGGGAGACCCAGTACTTC
j_call: TRBJ2-4; clone_size: .; d_call: .; v_call: TRBV4-1; cdr3_aa: CASSPGSGNIQYF; cdr3_nt: TGCGCCAGCAGCCCCGGGTCGGGAAACATTCAGTACTTC
j_call: TRBJ2-1; clone_size: .; d_call: TRBD2; v_call: TRBV7-9; cdr3_aa: CASSLLTSGSNNEQFF; cdr3_nt: TGTGCCAGCAGCTTATTGACTAGCGGGAGCAATAATGAGCAGTTCTTC
j_call: TRBJ2-1; clone_size: .; d_call: .; v_call: TRBV10-3; cdr3_aa: CAISVRGTSYNEQFF; cdr3_nt: TGTGCCATCAGTGTGAGGGGGACCTCCTACAATGAGCAGTTCTTC
j_call: TRBJ1-1; clone_size: .; d_call: .; v_call: TRBV6-1; cdr3_aa: CASSEAKALGAFF; cdr3_nt: TGTGCCAGCAGTGAAGCCAAGGCGTTAGGAGCTTTCTTT
j_call: TRBJ1-4; clone_size: once; d_call: .; v_call: TRBV11-2; cdr3_aa: CASSPWAPRPNEKLFF; cdr3_nt: TGTGCCAGCAGCCCCTGGGCCCCTCGGCCTAATGAAAAACTGTTTTTT
j_call: TRBJ2-1; clone_size: .; d_call: TRBD1; v_call: TRBV29-1; cdr3_aa: CSARDRDSHEQFF; cdr3_nt: TGCAGCGCCCGGGACAGGGATAGCCATGAGCAGTTCTTC
j_call: TRBJ1-2; clone_size: .; d_call: .; v_call: TRBV11-2; cdr3_aa: CASSLGREGGYTF; cdr3_nt: TGTGCCAGCAGCTTAGGCAGGGAGGGTGGCTACACCTTC
j_call: TRBJ1-4; clone_size: .; d_call: .; v_call: TRBV27; cdr3_aa: CASRVFATNEKLFF; cdr3_nt: TGTGCCAGCAGAGTCTTTGCAACTAATGAAAAACTGTTTTTT
j_call: TRBJ1-2; clone_size: .; d_call: TRBD1; v_call: TRBV28; cdr3_aa: CASSFGTGNYGYTF; cdr3_nt: TGTGCCAGCAGTTTCGGGACAGGGAACTATGGCTACACCTTC
j_call: TRBJ2-7; clone_size: .; d_call: TRBD1; v_call: TRBV6-1; cdr3_aa: CASSEAYQGDTYEQYF; cdr3_nt: TGTGCCAGCAGTGAAGCATACCAGGGGGATACCTACGAGCAGTACTTC
j_call: TRBJ2-7; clone_size: .; d_call: TRBD2; v_call: TRBV5-8; cdr3_aa: CASSLSSGSPYEQYF; cdr3_nt: TGTGCCAGCAGCTTGTCTAGCGGGAGTCCCTACGAGCAGTACTTC
j_call: TRBJ1-2; clone_size: .; d_call: .; v_call: TRBV27; cdr3_aa: CASSLGGFNYGYTF; cdr3_nt: TGTGCCAGCAGTTTAGGGGGTTTCAACTATGGCTACACCTTC
j_call: TRBJ2-7; clone_size: .; d_call: .; v_call: TRBV4-3; cdr3_aa: CASSQVWAISYEQYF; cdr3_nt: TGCGCCAGCAGCCAAGTTTGGGCTATATCCTACGAGCAGTACTTC
j_call: TRBJ1-2; clone_size: .; d_call: TRBD1; v_call: TRBV28; cdr3_aa: CASSLLTGDEGYTF; cdr3_nt: TGTGCCAGCAGTTTACTGACAGGGGACGAAGGCTACACCTTC
j_call: TRBJ2-1; clone_size: .; d_call: TRBD2; v_call: TRBV2; cdr3_aa: CASSVGPSGMKEQFF; cdr3_nt: TGTGCCAGCAGTGTGGGCCCTAGCGGGATGAAAGAGCAGTTCTTC
j_call: TRBJ1-2; clone_size: .; d_call: .; v_call: TRBV9; cdr3_aa: CASSVALNYGYTF; cdr3_nt: TGTGCCAGCAGCGTAGCACTTAACTATGGCTACACCTTC
j_call: TRBJ1-1; clone_size: .; d_call: .; v_call: TRBV10-3; cdr3_aa: CAISDGGGAFF; cdr3_nt: TGTGCCATCAGTGACGGGGGGGGAGCTTTCTTT
j_call: TRBJ2-1; clone_size: once; d_call: TRBD2; v_call: TRBV5-6; cdr3_aa: CASSFGGRGYNEQFF; cdr3_nt: TGTGCCAGCAGCTTTGGCGGGAGGGGTTACAATGAGCAGTTCTTC
j_call: TRBJ1-1; clone_size: .; d_call: .; v_call: TRBV28; cdr3_aa: CATSKGLFEAFF; cdr3_nt: TGTGCCACCAGCAAGGGGTTATTTGAAGCTTTCTTT
j_call: TRBJ2-3; clone_size: .; d_call: TRBD2; v_call: TRBV28; cdr3_aa: CASSFLPTSGSLSTDTQYF; cdr3_nt: TGTGCCAGCAGTTTTTTGCCTACTAGCGGATCACTTAGCACAGATACGCAGTATTTT
j_call: TRBJ2-2; clone_size: .; d_call: TRBD2; v_call: TRBV27; cdr3_aa: CASSYAGGSGELFF; cdr3_nt: TGTGCCAGCTCCTACGCGGGAGGGTCCGGGGAGCTGTTTTTT
j_call: TRBJ2-5; clone_size: .; d_call: .; v_call: TRBV28; cdr3_aa: CASSLDNQETQYF; cdr3_nt: TGTGCCAGCAGTTTGGACAATCAAGAGACCCAGTACTTC
j_call: TRBJ2-1; clone_size: .; d_call: TRBD1; v_call: TRBV10-2; cdr3_aa: CAKGAEEQFF; cdr3_nt: TGCGCCAAGGGGGCCGAGGAGCAGTTCTTC